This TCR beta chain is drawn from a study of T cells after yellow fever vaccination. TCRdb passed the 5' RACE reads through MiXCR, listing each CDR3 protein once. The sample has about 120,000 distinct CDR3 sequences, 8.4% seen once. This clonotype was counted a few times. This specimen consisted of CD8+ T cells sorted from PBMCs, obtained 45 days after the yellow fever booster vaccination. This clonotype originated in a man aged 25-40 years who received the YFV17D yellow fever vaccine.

CDR3 loop: CASSLWEEIYNEQFF. The CDR3 region has the DNA TGTGCCAGCAGCCTCTGGGAAGAGATTTACAATGAGCAGTTCTTC. The chain joins TRBV5-6 to TRBJ2-1; D is ambiguous. The CDR3 loop spans 15 amino acids. V was pared by 4 bases and J by 4 bases, with 15 bases between. Germline CDR1 is SGHDT and CDR2 is YYEEEE.